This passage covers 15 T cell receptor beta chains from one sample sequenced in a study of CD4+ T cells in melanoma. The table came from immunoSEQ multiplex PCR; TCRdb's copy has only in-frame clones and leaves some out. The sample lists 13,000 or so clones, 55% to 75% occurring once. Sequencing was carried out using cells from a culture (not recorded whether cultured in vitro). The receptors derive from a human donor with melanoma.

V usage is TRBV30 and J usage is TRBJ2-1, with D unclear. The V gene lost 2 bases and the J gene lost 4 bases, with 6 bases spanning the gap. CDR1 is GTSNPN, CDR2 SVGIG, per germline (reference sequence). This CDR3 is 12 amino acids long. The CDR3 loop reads CAWSRFYNEQFF. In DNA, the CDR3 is TGTGCCTGGAGTAGGTTTTACAATGAGCAGTTCTTC.

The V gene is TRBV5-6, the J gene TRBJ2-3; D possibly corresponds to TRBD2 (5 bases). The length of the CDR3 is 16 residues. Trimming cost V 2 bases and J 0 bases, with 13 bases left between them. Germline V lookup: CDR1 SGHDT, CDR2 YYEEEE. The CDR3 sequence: CASSFLSTRSTDTQYF. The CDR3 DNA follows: TGTGCCAGCAGCTTCTTATCAACTAGAAGCACAGATACGCAGTATTTT.

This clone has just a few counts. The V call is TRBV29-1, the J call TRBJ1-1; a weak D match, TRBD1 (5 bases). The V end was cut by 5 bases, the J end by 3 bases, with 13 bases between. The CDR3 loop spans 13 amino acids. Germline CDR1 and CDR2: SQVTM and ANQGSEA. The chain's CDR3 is CSVTRDQHTEAFF. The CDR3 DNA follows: TGCAGCGTTACCCGGGACCAACACACTGAAGCTTTCTTT.

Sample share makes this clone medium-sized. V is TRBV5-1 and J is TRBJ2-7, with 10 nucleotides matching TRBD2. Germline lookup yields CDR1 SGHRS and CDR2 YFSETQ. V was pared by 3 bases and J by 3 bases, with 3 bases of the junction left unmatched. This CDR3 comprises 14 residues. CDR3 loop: CASSSIAGGYEQYF. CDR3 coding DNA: TGCGCCAGCAGCTCCATAGCGGGGGGCTACGAGCAGTACTTC.

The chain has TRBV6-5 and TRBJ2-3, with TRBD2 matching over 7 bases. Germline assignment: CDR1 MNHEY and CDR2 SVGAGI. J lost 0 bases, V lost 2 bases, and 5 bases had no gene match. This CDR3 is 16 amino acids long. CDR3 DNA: TGTGCCAGCAGTTACAAAGCGGGGCTGAGCACAGATACGCAGTATTTT. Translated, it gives CASSYKAGLSTDTQYF.

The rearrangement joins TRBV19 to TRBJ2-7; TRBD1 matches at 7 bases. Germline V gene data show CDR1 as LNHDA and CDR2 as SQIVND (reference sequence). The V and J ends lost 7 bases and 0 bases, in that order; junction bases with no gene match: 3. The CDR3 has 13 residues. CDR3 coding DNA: TGTGCCAGTACCGGACAGGCCTCCTACGAGCAGTACTTC. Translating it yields CASTGQASYEQYF.

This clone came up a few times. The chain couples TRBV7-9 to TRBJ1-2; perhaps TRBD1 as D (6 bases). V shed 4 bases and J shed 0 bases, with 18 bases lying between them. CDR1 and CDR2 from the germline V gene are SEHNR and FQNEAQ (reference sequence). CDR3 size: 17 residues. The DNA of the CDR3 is TGTGCCAGCAGCTCGAACAGGGTGGCGGGAACTAACTATGGCTACACCTTC. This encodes CASSSNRVAGTNYGYTF.

The CDR3, as DNA: TGCGCCAGCAGTGAGGTCAGGATGAACACTGAAGCTTTCTTT. Its protein is CASSEVRMNTEAFF. The gene calls are TRBV10-2 and TRBJ1-1; no clear D. Germline CDR1 reads WSHSY; CDR2 reads SAAADI. The CDR3 totals 14 residues. V dropped 2 bases and J dropped 0 bases, with 7 bases sitting between them.

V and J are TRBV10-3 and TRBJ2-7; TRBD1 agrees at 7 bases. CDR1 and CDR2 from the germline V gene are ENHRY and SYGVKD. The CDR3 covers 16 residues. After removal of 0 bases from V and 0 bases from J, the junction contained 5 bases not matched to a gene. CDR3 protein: CAISESRTGHSYEQYF. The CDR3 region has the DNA TGTGCCATCAGTGAGTCGAGGACAGGACACTCCTACGAGCAGTACTTC.

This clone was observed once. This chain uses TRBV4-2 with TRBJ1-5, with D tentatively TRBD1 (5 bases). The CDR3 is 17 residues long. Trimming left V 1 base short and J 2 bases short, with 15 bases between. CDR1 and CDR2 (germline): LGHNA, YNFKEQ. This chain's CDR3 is CASSQGARVSGNQPQHF. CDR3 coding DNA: TGTGCCAGCAGCCAAGGTGCCAGGGTATCGGGCAATCAGCCCCAGCATTTT.

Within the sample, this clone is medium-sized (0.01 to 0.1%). The chain's CDR3 is CAWRHGGGRGMNTEAFF. The CDR3 DNA is TGTGCCTGGAGGCACGGGGGGGGGCGAGGAATGAACACTGAAGCTTTCTTT. The J gene is TRBJ1-1, the V gene TRBV30; D perhaps matches TRBD1 (6 bases). Germline CDR1 is GTSNPN and CDR2 is SVGIG (reference sequence). V was cut by 3 bases and J by 0 bases, with 20 bases left in between. This CDR3 has 17 residues.

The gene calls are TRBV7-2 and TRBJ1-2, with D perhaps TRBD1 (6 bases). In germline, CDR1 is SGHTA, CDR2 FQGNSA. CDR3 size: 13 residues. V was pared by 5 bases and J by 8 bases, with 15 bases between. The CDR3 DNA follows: TGTGCCAGCAGCATAAAAACCGGGACAGGCTACACCTTC. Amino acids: CASSIKTGTGYTF.

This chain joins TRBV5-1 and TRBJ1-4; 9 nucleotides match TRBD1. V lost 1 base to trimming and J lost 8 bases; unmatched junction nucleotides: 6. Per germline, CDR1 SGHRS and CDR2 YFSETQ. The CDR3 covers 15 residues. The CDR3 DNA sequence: TGCGCCAGCAGCTTGTCCGGACAGGGGAACGAAAAACTGTTTTTT. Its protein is CASSLSGQGNEKLFF. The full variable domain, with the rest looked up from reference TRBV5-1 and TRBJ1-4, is KAGVTQTPRYLIKTRGQQVTLSCSPISGHRSVSWYQQTPGQGLQFLFEYFSETQRNKGNFPGRFSGRQFSNSRSEMNVSTLELGDSALYLCASSLSGQGNEKLFFGSGTQLSVL.

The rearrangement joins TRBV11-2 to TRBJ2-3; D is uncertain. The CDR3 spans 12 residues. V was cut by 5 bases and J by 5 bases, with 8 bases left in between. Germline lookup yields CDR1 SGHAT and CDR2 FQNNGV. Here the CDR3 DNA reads TGTGCCAGCAGCCTCGTCAGAGATACGCAGTATTTT. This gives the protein CASSLVRDTQYF.

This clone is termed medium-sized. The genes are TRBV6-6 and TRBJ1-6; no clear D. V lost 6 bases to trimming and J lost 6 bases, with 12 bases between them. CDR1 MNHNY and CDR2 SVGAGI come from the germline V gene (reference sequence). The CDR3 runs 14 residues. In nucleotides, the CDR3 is TGTGCCAGCAGGAGTCGGACTCTTAATTCACCCCTCCACTTT. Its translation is CASRSRTLNSPLHF.